The clone carrying this T cell receptor beta chain was seen at least ten times. Its antigen remains unknown. Trimming removed 6 bases at V and 2 bases at J, with 7 bases between. Germline loops: CDR1 SGHVS, CDR2 FNYEAQ. This CDR3 is built from 13 residues. TCRdb re-called the 5' RACE reads through MiXCR, storing one row per CDR3 protein. The repertoire holds 240,000 or so distinct CDR3 sequences, roughly 7% seen once, with roughly 3.6% in the top ten. This sample is drawn from a study of identical twins. Study-level findings and limits: Analyses of zero insertions could, in part, be confounded by invariant MAIT and iNKT cells. Reduced insertions were recorded for abundant cord blood beta clonotypes, with no such pattern in memory repertoires. Modelling approaches yielded underestimates of out-of-frame TCR alpha sharing between monozygotic twins.

The same data also contributed to another study, on yellow fever vaccine responses in identical twins. That work contributes: Twins' vaccine T cell response reportedly gave the appearance of partial convergence and partial personalization.

The sequenced material came from memory (CD45RO+) T cells sorted from blood. The chain uses TRBV7-6 and TRBJ2-2; unclear D gene. The TCR originated in a woman between 18 and 29 years old in good health. The CDR3 is CASRTVNTGELFF. DNA of the CDR3: TGTGCCAGCAGAACTGTAAACACCGGGGAGCTGTTTTTT.